This note documents a single TCR beta chain sequence. This sample is drawn from a study of regulatory T cells in long-lasting Graves disease. Study in general: Antithyroid drugs had been given to newly diagnosed Graves' patients for under 3 months.

As to time point: newly diagnosed GD, antithyroid drugs for less than 3 months. With RNA extracted from PBMCs as input, the TCR library was made. CDR3-region Arm-PCR and iRepertoire HTBI primers produced the TCR beta libraries. TCRdb reanalysed the multiplex PCR reads using MiXCR and keeps one entry per CDR3 protein. The sample lists more than 450,000 distinct CDR3 sequences, around 15% seen once, with 9% to 15% in the top ten. These sequences were also reported in another study, on T cells in Graves' hyperthyroidism and ophthalmopathy.

This clonotype was obtained from a man aged 40-55 years with Graves disease. The material sequenced was peripheral blood mononuclear cells (PBMCs), taken at new diagnosis, from a patient treated with antithyroid drugs.

The CDR3 DNA sequence: TGCGCCAGCAGTGTCGGAGTGGGGGCAGGGATGAACACTGAAGCTTTCTTT. Protein product: CASSVGVGAGMNTEAFF. The gene calls are TRBV5-1 and TRBJ1-1; TRBD1 is a possible D gene (6 bases). The V gene's germline CDR1 is SGHRS and CDR2 YFSETQ. The CDR3 is made up of 17 amino acids. V lost 5 bases to trimming and J lost 0 bases, with 20 bases between them.